This TCR beta chain was recorded in a study of blood T cell repertoires in COVID-19 (dated by TCRdb to about 2020). At the level of the whole study: For ImmuneRACE Cohort 3, a participant was defined as recovered based on two consecutive negative NP/OP PCR tests, clearance by a healthcare professional, or resolution of symptoms. The repertoires were released in a freely available public database meant as a resource for research on the immune response to SARS-CoV-2. The samples were drawn from two sources: the first 160 participants of the ongoing ImmuneRACE study, and 950 to 1,500 subjects contributed by 6 global collaborators. Collaborator samples came from the United States, Italy and Spain and covered acute and convalescent phases of COVID-19. Sample metadata almost always included a de-identified subject ID, COVID-19 status, age in years and sex. HLA class I and class II types, where available, came from metadata supplied by the sample provider rather than from assay-based typing. The prospective study material was composed of cDNA or gDNA derived from T cells, B-cell-depleted T cells, or PBMCs. The dataset comprised deeply sampled blood TCRbeta repertoires from subjects exposed to, actively infected with, or recovered from COVID-19.

Concerning this clone itself: Its antigen is not yet known. Nothing much larger sits one base from this clone, and base qualities are not available.

TCRbeta CDR3 regions were amplified from genomic DNA using the immunoSEQ Assay, a bias-controlled multiplex PCR. The source study handled its data this way. The number of nucleated cells in each sample was estimated by amplification of reference gene primers within the assay. Sequence reads were collapsed and filtered to measure the absolute abundance of every unique TCRbeta CDR3 rearrangement. For each sample, productive Simpson clonality was calculated by taking the square root of Simpson's diversity index across productive rearrangements. Held by TCRdb, this immuneACCESS table contains in-frame sequences only and omits some clones. Under half of the omission traces to an unresolved V gene where checked; the cause of the rest is unknown. V, J and clone size reflect that table, while D and trimming were determined from the DNA. Counted in this sample were 300,000 to 450,000 clones; 87% of them appeared once. In total, the top ten clones hold more than 1.5% of the sample.

The paper's findings and limits, for the study overall: Clinical and demographic metadata were provided uncurated, with the amount varying by source and participant.

In the prospective study, participants were 18 to 89 years old, resided in fewer than 25 geographic areas of the United States, and were enrolled through a virtual design. To assign participants to cohorts, the prospective study relied on clinical history that participants themselves reported in a screening survey and a study questionnaire. Each participant in the prospective study had whole blood, serum and a nasopharyngeal or oropharyngeal swab collected by mobile phlebotomists. Over an approximately 2-month period, participants in the prospective study had the option of providing additional blood draws and questionnaires. Before DNA extraction, blood samples from the prospective study were shipped at room temperature or frozen. Sequences MGHRA (CDR1) and YSYEKL (CDR2) are obtained from the germline V gene. V drops 4 bases and J drops 3 bases, leaving 9 bases in between. The CDR3 sequence holds 13 residues, the cysteine and phenylalanine included. Of all the DNA, just the CDR3 is kept, 39 bases in frame from base 1.

In this chain, TRBV4-1 is recombined with TRBJ1-2, with the D gene not clear enough to name. The TCR comes from a middle-aged man in a cohort exposed to, infected with or recovered from COVID-19 (not recorded which). Specimen: PBMCs or T cells enriched from blood (not recorded which). The nucleotide sequence reads TGCGCCAGCAGCCTACGGCAGGACTATGGCTACACCTTC. Its protein is CASSLRQDYGYTF.